This TCR beta chain was identified during a study of shared clonotypes between healthy human individuals. Overall study results and limits: Generation probability values for non-shared clonotypes were lower than those for clonotypes shared by all four donors. Naive subsets tended to show greater estimated richness than memory subsets.

The CDR3 runs 12 residues. The V end lost 0 bases, the J end lost 5 bases, and 5 bases lay between the germline ends. The germline CDR1 and CDR2 sequences are SGDLS and YYNGEE. Some clones are missing from TCRdb's copy, which holds only in-frame ones; the method was immunoSEQ multiplex PCR. The data contain under 750,000 clones, 72% of them singletons. Details on this clone: The antigen is not known. The same CDR3 also results from other DNA sequences found in this sample.

The source of this sequence is a woman aged 25-40 years in good health. Material for sequencing was memory CD4+ T cells sorted from blood. Subset of the sample: CD45RA-negative fraction. The genes are TRBV9 and TRBJ2-5; D gene unclear. As DNA, the CDR3 is TGTGCCAGCAGCGTAGAGGAGGAGACCCAGTACTTC. It encodes CASSVEEETQYF.